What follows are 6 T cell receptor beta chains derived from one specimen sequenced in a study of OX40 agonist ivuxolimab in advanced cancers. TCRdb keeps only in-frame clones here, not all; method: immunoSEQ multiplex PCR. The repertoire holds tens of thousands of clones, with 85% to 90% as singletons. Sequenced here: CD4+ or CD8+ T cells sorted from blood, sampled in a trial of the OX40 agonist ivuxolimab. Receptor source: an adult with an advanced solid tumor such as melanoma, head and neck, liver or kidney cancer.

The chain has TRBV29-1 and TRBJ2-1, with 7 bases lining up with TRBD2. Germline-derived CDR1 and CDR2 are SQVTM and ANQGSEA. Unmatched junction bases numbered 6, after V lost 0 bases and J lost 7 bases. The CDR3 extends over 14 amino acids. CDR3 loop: CSVEDPLGGNEQFF. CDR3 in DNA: TGCAGCGTTGAAGATCCCTTGGGAGGGAATGAGCAGTTCTTC.

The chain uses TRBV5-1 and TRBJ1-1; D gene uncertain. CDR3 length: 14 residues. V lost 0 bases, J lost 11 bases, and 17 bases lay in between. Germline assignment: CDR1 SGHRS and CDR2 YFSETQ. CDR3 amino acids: CASSLANNDFGAFF. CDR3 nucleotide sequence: TGCGCCAGCAGCTTGGCCAATAACGACTTTGGGGCTTTCTTT.

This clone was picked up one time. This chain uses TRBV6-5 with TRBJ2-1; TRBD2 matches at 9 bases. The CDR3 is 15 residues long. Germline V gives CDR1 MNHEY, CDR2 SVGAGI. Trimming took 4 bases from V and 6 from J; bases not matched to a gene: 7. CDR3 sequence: CASSSGTSPTNEQFF. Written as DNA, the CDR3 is TGTGCCAGCAGTTCCGGGACTAGCCCCACCAATGAGCAGTTCTTC.

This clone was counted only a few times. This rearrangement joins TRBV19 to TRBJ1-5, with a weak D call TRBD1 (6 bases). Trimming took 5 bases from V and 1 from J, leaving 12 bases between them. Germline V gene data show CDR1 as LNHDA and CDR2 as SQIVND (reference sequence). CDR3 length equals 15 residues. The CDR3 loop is CASSWGHTSNQPQHF. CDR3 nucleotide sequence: TGTGCCAGTAGTTGGGGACATACCAGCAATCAGCCCCAGCATTTT.

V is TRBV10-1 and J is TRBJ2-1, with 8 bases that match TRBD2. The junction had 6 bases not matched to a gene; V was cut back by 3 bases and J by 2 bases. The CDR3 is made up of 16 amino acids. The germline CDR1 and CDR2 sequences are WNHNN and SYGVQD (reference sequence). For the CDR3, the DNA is TGCGCCAGCAGTGACGGGGGGGCAGGGGCCTACAATGAGCAGTTCTTC. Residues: CASSDGGAGAYNEQFF.

Here the CDR3 reads CASSQDRLGLDEQYF. The CDR3 DNA sequence: TGCGCCAGCAGCCAAGACCGGTTGGGTTTAGACGAGCAGTACTTC. The chain combines TRBV4-1 with TRBJ2-7; D is unclear. The CDR3 loop spans 15 amino acids. V dropped 0 bases and J dropped 5 bases, with 14 bases sitting between them. CDR1 and CDR2 (germline): MGHRA, YSYEKL.